These T cell receptor beta chains were read from a single sample in a study of blood T cells in healthy people across ages. TCRdb itself ran the 5' RACE reads through MiXCR, one entry per CDR3 protein. The sample contains roughly 700,000 distinct CDR3 sequences, about 30% of which appear only once. The sample comprised blood. These receptors were collected from a woman aged 80 or over in good health. The CDR3 runs from the conserved cysteine through the conserved F or W. The D gene is left open where the match is weak. Expanded clones are given a class, and other clones once, few, many or no size at all.

CDR3 DNA: TGCGCCAGCAGGCGGGGCGGCACAGATACGCAGTATTTT
CDR3 protein: CASRRGGTDTQYF
D gene: -
V gene: TRBV2
clone size: many
J gene: TRBJ2-3

CDR3 DNA: TGTGCCAGCATGCGGGACAATGAGCAGTTCTTC
CDR3 protein: CASMRDNEQFF
D gene: -
V gene: TRBV5-6
clone size: -
J gene: TRBJ2-1

CDR3 DNA: TGTGCCAGCAGTGAAAGAGGGGGGCTATGGTCCTACAATGAGCAGTTCTTC
CDR3 protein: CASSERGGLWSYNEQFF
D gene: -
V gene: TRBV6-1
clone size: many
J gene: TRBJ2-1

CDR3 DNA: TGTGCCAGCAGTTATTTCGTGTGGGGGGATGAGCAGTTCTTC
CDR3 protein: CASSYFVWGDEQFF
D gene: -
V gene: TRBV6-2/TRBV6-3
clone size: many
J gene: TRBJ2-1

CDR3 DNA: TGTGCCAGCAGCTTATTCAGCAGGGGGGGGACCGGGGAGCTGTTTTTT
CDR3 protein: CASSLFSRGGTGELFF
D gene: -
V gene: TRBV7-2
clone size: -
J gene: TRBJ2-2

CDR3 DNA: TGCAGCGCCGCAGGGCAGAGGGCCACTGAAGCTTTCTTT
CDR3 protein: CSAAGQRATEAFF
D gene: -
V gene: TRBV29-1
clone size: -
J gene: TRBJ1-1

CDR3 DNA: TGCAGTGCTAGAGCAGACTGGCGAGGTGGCTACACCTTC
CDR3 protein: CSARADWRGGYTF
D gene: -
V gene: TRBV20-1
clone size: many
J gene: TRBJ1-2

CDR3 DNA: TGTGCCAGCAGTTTAGGGCAGGGGATAGAGGCTTTCTTT
CDR3 protein: CASSLGQGIEAFF
D gene: -
V gene: TRBV27
clone size: -
J gene: TRBJ1-1

CDR3 DNA: TGTGCCAGCAGGTATCAGGGGAACACCGGGGAGCTGTTTTTT
CDR3 protein: CASRYQGNTGELFF
D gene: -
V gene: TRBV12-3/TRBV12-4
clone size: -
J gene: TRBJ2-2

CDR3 DNA: TGTGCCAGCAGGGAAACCGGGACAGGGGACTACGAGCAGTACTTC
CDR3 protein: CASRETGTGDYEQYF
D gene: TRBD1
V gene: TRBV2
clone size: many
J gene: TRBJ2-7

CDR3 DNA: TGTGCCAGCAGCTCCTACAGGGAGGGGGGACAGCCCCAGCATTTT
CDR3 protein: CASSSYREGGQPQHF
D gene: -
V gene: TRBV7-2
clone size: few
J gene: TRBJ1-5

CDR3 DNA: TGTGCCAGCAGTTCGCAGGGCACGGACTACAATGAGCAGTTCTTC
CDR3 protein: CASSSQGTDYNEQFF
D gene: -
V gene: TRBV2
clone size: many
J gene: TRBJ2-1

CDR3 DNA: TGTGCCAGCATGTTCGGGGATCGGTACCAAGAGACCCAGTACTTC
CDR3 protein: CASMFGDRYQETQYF
D gene: -
V gene: TRBV27
clone size: -
J gene: TRBJ2-5

CDR3 DNA: TGTGCCAGCAGGGGACTCGTCACAGATACGCAGTATTTT
CDR3 protein: CASRGLVTDTQYF
D gene: -
V gene: TRBV6-6
clone size: many
J gene: TRBJ2-3

CDR3 DNA: TGCGCCAGCAGCCCGGGACAGACGGGCGGGGACATTCAGTACTTC
CDR3 protein: CASSPGQTGGDIQYF
D gene: -
V gene: TRBV5-1
clone size: -
J gene: TRBJ2-4

CDR3 DNA: TGTGCTAGTGGGCGGGAGCAGGCGGGCACTGAAGCTTTCTTT
CDR3 protein: CASGREQAGTEAFF
D gene: -
V gene: TRBV12-5
clone size: -
J gene: TRBJ1-1

CDR3 DNA: TGCGCCAGCAGCTTGGGAACAGACCAGGCGGGATACGAGCAGTACTTC
CDR3 protein: CASSLGTDQAGYEQYF
D gene: -
V gene: TRBV5-1
clone size: -
J gene: TRBJ2-7

CDR3 DNA: TGTGCCACCAGTGATTTCGGACAGGGCCGCTACAATGAGCAGTTCTTC
CDR3 protein: CATSDFGQGRYNEQFF
D gene: TRBD1
V gene: TRBV24-1
clone size: many
J gene: TRBJ2-1

CDR3 DNA: TGTGCCAGCAGCCTCGGACAGGGGATAGATACGCAGTATTTT
CDR3 protein: CASSLGQGIDTQYF
D gene: TRBD1
V gene: TRBV5-8
clone size: many
J gene: TRBJ2-3

CDR3 DNA: TGTGCCAGCAGAACGGCTAGCGCAGATGCGCAGTATTTT
CDR3 protein: CASRTASADAQYF
D gene: -
V gene: TRBV12-3/TRBV12-4
clone size: -
J gene: TRBJ2-3

CDR3 DNA: TGTGCCAGCAGTTTATGGGATCCCGGGACAGGACAGGGGCAGTTCTTC
CDR3 protein: CASSLWDPGTGQGQFF
D gene: TRBD1
V gene: TRBV12-3/TRBV12-4
clone size: many
J gene: TRBJ2-1

CDR3 DNA: TGTGCCTGGACTACTAGCGGGGCCTACAATGAGCAGTTCTTC
CDR3 protein: CAWTTSGAYNEQFF
D gene: TRBD2
V gene: TRBV30
clone size: few
J gene: TRBJ2-1

CDR3 DNA: TGCAGTGCTTCTAGCCAGGGGGCCCGAGAGACCCAGTACTTC
CDR3 protein: CSASSQGARETQYF
D gene: TRBD1
V gene: TRBV20-1
clone size: many
J gene: TRBJ2-5

CDR3 DNA: TGCGCCAGCAGCTATTCCGAGGTCCGAAACACCGGGGAGCTGTTTTTT
CDR3 protein: CASSYSEVRNTGELFF
D gene: -
V gene: TRBV5-1
clone size: -
J gene: TRBJ2-2

CDR3 DNA: TGCGCCAGTTGGACAGGGGAATCGGGCACTGAAGCTTTCTTT
CDR3 protein: CASWTGESGTEAFF
D gene: TRBD1
V gene: TRBV5-1
clone size: few
J gene: TRBJ1-1

CDR3 DNA: TGTGTCAGCAGTCCACAGGGTCGGCTTAATCAGCCCCAGCATTTT
CDR3 protein: CVSSPQGRLNQPQHF
D gene: -
V gene: TRBV7-2
clone size: -
J gene: TRBJ1-5

CDR3 DNA: TGTGCCAGCAGCCGAGGACAGGGTAGCGCAGATGCGCAGTATTTT
CDR3 protein: CASSRGQGSADAQYF
D gene: TRBD1
V gene: TRBV12-3/TRBV12-4
clone size: -
J gene: TRBJ2-3

CDR3 DNA: TGTGCCACCAGTGAGTCGGCCGGAGGGCGAGAGACCCAGTACTTC
CDR3 protein: CATSESAGGRETQYF
D gene: -
V gene: TRBV24-1
clone size: -
J gene: TRBJ2-5

CDR3 DNA: TGTGCCAGCAGCCTGGGGCGGACCCAGTACTTC
CDR3 protein: CASSLGRTQYF
D gene: -
V gene: TRBV14
clone size: many
J gene: TRBJ2-5

CDR3 DNA: TGCGCCAGCAGCTTGACGCGGGGGGCCGGGGAGACCCAGTACTTC
CDR3 protein: CASSLTRGAGETQYF
D gene: TRBD2
V gene: TRBV5-1
clone size: many
J gene: TRBJ2-5

CDR3 DNA: TGTGCCAGCAGCTTAGACAGGGGGATCAATCAGCCCCAGCATTTT
CDR3 protein: CASSLDRGINQPQHF
D gene: TRBD1
V gene: TRBV7-2
clone size: few
J gene: TRBJ1-5

CDR3 DNA: TGCAGTGCTAGAGAGTGGGCAGGAGCGAACTATGGCTACACCTTC
CDR3 protein: CSAREWAGANYGYTF
D gene: -
V gene: TRBV20-1
clone size: few
J gene: TRBJ1-2

CDR3 DNA: TGTGCCAGCAGCGTAGGATCGACGGCTACCTACGAGCAGTACTTC
CDR3 protein: CASSVGSTATYEQYF
D gene: -
V gene: TRBV9
clone size: -
J gene: TRBJ2-7

CDR3 DNA: TGCGCCACCTACCTTCCGGACCGACGAGAGCAGTACTTC
CDR3 protein: CATYLPDRREQYF
D gene: -
V gene: TRBV10-2
clone size: -
J gene: TRBJ2-5

CDR3 DNA: TGTGCCAGCAGATCGGCAGATACGCAGTATTTT
CDR3 protein: CASRSADTQYF
D gene: -
V gene: TRBV25-1
clone size: many
J gene: TRBJ2-3

CDR3 DNA: TGTGCCAGCGAGGACAGGGAAGGTCAGCCCCGGCATTTT
CDR3 protein: CASEDREGQPRHF
D gene: TRBD1
V gene: TRBV25-1
clone size: -
J gene: TRBJ1-5

CDR3 DNA: TGTGCCAGCAGCCTCCACCTAAGGACGGAGCAGTACTTC
CDR3 protein: CASSLHLRTEQYF
D gene: -
V gene: TRBV7-2
clone size: -
J gene: TRBJ2-4

CDR3 DNA: TGCGCCAGCAGCTTGGCGGGGAGGGCCGGGGAGCTGTTTTTT
CDR3 protein: CASSLAGRAGELFF
D gene: TRBD2
V gene: TRBV5-1
clone size: -
J gene: TRBJ2-2

CDR3 DNA: TGTGCCAGCAGCCCAACCGGGACAGGGTTGGGCCTCTTTGGCTACACCTTC
CDR3 protein: CASSPTGTGLGLFGYTF
D gene: TRBD1
V gene: TRBV5-8
clone size: many
J gene: TRBJ1-2

CDR3 DNA: TGTGCCAACTCCAGGGACCGACTCGATGGGCAGTACTTC
CDR3 protein: CANSRDRLDGQYF
D gene: -
V gene: TRBV10-3
clone size: -
J gene: TRBJ2-7

CDR3 DNA: TGCAGTGCGACAGGGGTTCTTGAAGCTTTCTTT
CDR3 protein: CSATGVLEAFF
D gene: TRBD1
V gene: TRBV20-1
clone size: few
J gene: TRBJ1-1

CDR3 DNA: TGTGCCAGCAGTTTAGCCCAGGATCATCAGCCCCAGCATTTT
CDR3 protein: CASSLAQDHQPQHF
D gene: -
V gene: TRBV28
clone size: -
J gene: TRBJ1-5

CDR3 DNA: TGTGCCAGCAGTCCACGGGACACCCGTCGGTATGGCTACACCTTC
CDR3 protein: CASSPRDTRRYGYTF
D gene: -
V gene: TRBV27
clone size: few
J gene: TRBJ1-2

CDR3 DNA: TGTGCCAGCACGGGAGGGGCCCACGAGCAGTACTTC
CDR3 protein: CASTGGAHEQYF
D gene: TRBD2
V gene: TRBV2
clone size: many
J gene: TRBJ2-7

CDR3 DNA: TGTGCCATCAGTGAATCGGTCCGGGAGGGAGATACGCAGTATTTT
CDR3 protein: CAISESVREGDTQYF
D gene: TRBD2
V gene: TRBV10-3
clone size: -
J gene: TRBJ2-3